Here is one T cell receptor (beta chain) with its context. This clone has a handful of counts. Its specific antigen is unknown. No base quality information exists; no much larger clone differs at one position. The method was the immunoSEQ multiplex PCR assay. For the multiplex PCR, a mixture combining 60 forward primers for TCR Vbeta segments and 13 reverse primers for TCR Jbeta segments was used. The CDR3 region of rearranged TCR beta genes was amplified from genomic DNA by a multiplex PCR assay. On the Illumina HiSeq System, the amplified TCR beta libraries were sequenced as 87-base-pair reads. The paper's data handling went like this. Across the 600 to 700 repertoires, a later analysis counted some 81 million unique TCR beta chains, 9 million to 14 million of which were shared by at least two donors. A nearest-neighbor algorithm error-corrected the raw reads and collapsed the reads into unique sequences, merging closely related sequences to remove PCR and sequencing errors. Alignment of CDR3 sequences to IMGT reference sequences was used to assign V, D and J gene segments. For a sequence to be retained, a match of at least six nucleotides was required to both a V gene segment and a J gene segment. A rearrangement was called productive if the CDR3 had no stop codons and remained in frame with V and J, and every other rearrangement was called non-productive. CDR3 was defined according to IMGT convention as the region running from the second conserved V-encoded cysteine to the conserved J-encoded phenylalanine. The earlier analysis of fewer than 750 of the donors excluded sequences that lacked an unambiguous match to a single V gene segment. In an earlier analysis of a few hundred of the donors, a V segment was called functional when productive rearrangements were above 56.7%, and segregating when the standard deviation between donors exceeded 5%. A statistical classification framework was developed to diagnose cytomegalovirus status using the catalog of TCR beta chain sequences. A later analysis assigned V and J genes by comparing TCR nucleotide sequences with IMGT/GENE-DB human TR gene sequences. The TCRdist pipeline was used in a later analysis to assign CDR3 sequences and most-parsimonious VDJ recombination scenarios. In a later analysis, each TCR beta chain was defined by its CDR3 amino acid sequence together with its V-gene family, and reads without a unique V-gene family were excluded. In a later analysis, around 650 highly shared, low-generation-probability nucleotide sequences were removed to address suspected cross-contamination and a sequencing artifact. In a later analysis, a clonal expansion index for each public chain was calculated from normalized within-repertoire ranks of inferred template counts. A later analysis computed generation probabilities with a VDJ recombination model fitted to out-of-frame rearrangements, and checked the results against IGoR. In a later analysis, TCR-TCR, TCR-HLA and TCR-CMV co-occurrence was scored with hypergeometric tests, and a repertoire-size bias correction was applied to TCR pairs. A later analysis estimated false discovery rates by permuting HLA or CMV assignments 20 times. A later analysis grouped co-occurring TCRs with DBSCAN, adding TCRdist sequence similarity when clustering within HLA-allele-positive subsets. Co-occurrence clustering excluded repertoires with fewer than 30,000 or more than 120,000 public chains, plus five with anomalous nucleotide sharing. In TCRdb, the immuneACCESS table is reduced to in-frame sequences with V and J assigned. These tables do not hold every clone; where another copy was compared, an unresolved V gene accounts for under half, and the others remain unexplained. That table gives V, J and clone size, and the DNA gave D and trimming. This sample is represented by 120,000 to 150,000 clones; approximately 80% of them were singletons. The ten biggest clones cover less than 7.5% of the sample.

Reading the germline V gene (reference sequence) gives CDR1 PRHDT and CDR2 FYEKMQ. Its CDR3 holds 13 amino acids, cysteine through phenylalanine. The only DNA kept is the CDR3, 39 bases in frame from the first base. V is cut back by 4 bases and J by 6 bases, with 4 bases in the junction unmatched. In total, approximately 700 healthy bone marrow donors made up the cohort. Cohort members were all nominally healthy when sampled, although unrecorded immune exposures were likely present. The donor tested CMV seropositive and was one of the 289 seropositive cohort members. A peripheral blood sample was collected from each donor, and TCR beta sequencing was performed on peripheral blood mononuclear cells. Genomic DNA extraction from the blood cell samples was performed with the Qiagen DNeasy Blood Extraction Kit. The data are from a study of cytomegalovirus exposure and HLA in healthy donors (dated by TCRdb to 2015 to 2018). Background for the entire study: An earlier analysis of 550 to 700 of the donors reported 250 to 350 Gb of sequence data and some 120 million unique TCR beta sequences from about 179 million T cells. About 320 gigabases of sequencing data and 70 million to 100 million unique TCR sequences were included in an early release covering around 650 HLA-typed donors. Of the roughly 390 genotyped donors, 80% to 90% were placed in the genetic ancestry cluster associated with self-reported Caucasian donors. The study aimed to test whether signatures of past pathogen exposure could be identified by cataloging public T cell receptors. The T cell repertoires of under 700 subjects were profiled by immunosequencing and related to cytomegalovirus serostatus. Along with the approximately 650-subject first cohort, a separate validation cohort of approximately 110 different subjects was used. To predict cytomegalovirus infection status, the study combined high-throughput TCR immunosequencing, statistical association of individual TCRs with disease status, and machine learning. A later analysis re-examined previously published TCR beta repertoires from hundreds of donors and added high-resolution HLA genotyping to investigate patterns of TCR occurrence. The later analysis used no new phenotypic data to find candidate immune exposures, relying instead on TCR beta sequences and their occurrence across donors. An earlier analysis of a few hundred of the donors applied high-throughput TCR beta sequencing to assess whether each TCR beta V gene segment acted as functional or pseudogenic. Donor age, sex, ethnicity and CMV serostatus were compiled together with the repertoire data. Genome-wide SNP genotypes for about 65% of the roughly 700 donors were used in a later genetic analysis, which treated that subset as a discovery cohort. Every discovery cohort repertoire had been produced on one sequencing platform. HLA typing covered class I and class II loci at four-digit resolution. Typing coverage differed by locus: A, B, C, DRB1 and DQB1 were typed in roughly 620-630 donors, DQA1 in roughly 510, DPA1 in 600 to 610, and DPB1 in just under 480. Several DR-DQ haplotypes were treated as single units for association and clustering because of strong linkage in the cohort. Among 398 genotyped donors of the cohort, an average of about 240,000 unique TCR beta nucleotide sequences were sequenced per donor, roughly a sixth of them non-productive.

Beyond this particular receptor, the publication reports: Some IMGT-functional V segments, including TRBV6-2 and TRBV6-3, could not be distinguished by the 87-base-pair reads and were therefore excluded. Broadly in line with IMGT annotations, most TCR beta V segments showed up in productive rearrangements about 87% or about 30% of the time in an earlier analysis of approximately 640 of the donors. The classifier was reported to diagnose cytomegalovirus status with high specificity and sensitivity in both the original cohort and the validation cohort. Because counts were too low, roughly 18 rarely observed V segments, including chromosome 9 orphons, were left out of the earlier analysis of 500 to 650 of the donors. Because HLA typing was unavailable for some donors at each locus, only the typed subset was used in association tests. It was suggested by the authors that the approach could potentially be generalized to other disease states and immunological phenotypes. Across donors, most TCR sequences were observed very rarely, whereas some public TCRs were present in many individuals. A cluster of highly shared sequence variants was judged likely to be a technical artifact of the sequencing pipeline. In a later analysis, the rate of TCR association differed among HLA loci, with DRB1 alleles having the most associated TCRs and HLA-C alleles having the fewest. A further reported finding was that TCR beta sequences accurately predicted the HLA-A and HLA-B alleles for most subjects in the first cohort. A later genetic analysis associated a missense DCLRE1C variant with V-gene and J-gene trimming of TCR beta chains, and an independent cohort replicated the association. Linkage disequilibrium might explain the correlated functional status among segregating V segments, but an unknown experimental factor could not be excluded. The only immune exposure information available for the cohort was CMV serostatus. Assigning TCR associations to individual alleles was difficult when HLA alleles, especially DR and DQ, strongly co-occurred. Roughly uniform sequencing depth across donors was assumed in presence/absence analyses, although this assumption may not hold. In a later analysis, HLA-associated TCR beta chains were found to be more clonally expanded and to have lower generation probabilities than equally common non-associated chains. In a later analysis, several top co-occurrence clusters were reported to appear linked to parvovirus B19, influenza, CMV and Epstein-Barr virus. A later analysis found that most CMV-associated TCR beta chains appeared HLA-restricted, with HLA associations seemingly driven largely by CMV exposure. Three of the identified cytomegalovirus-associated TCR beta chains were confirmed in vitro to be specific for cytomegalovirus antigens. A later genetic analysis reported fewer N-insertions in productive TCRs among donors in an Asian-associated ancestry cluster than the approximately 670-donor mean. The study listed 150 to 200 TCR beta chains as associated with cytomegalovirus. This cohort had only TCR beta chains sequenced, and the lack of alpha or paired-chain data limited which features could be detected. A later analysis associated some 17,000 TCR beta sequences with specific HLA alleles at a false discovery rate of 0.05.

The V gene is TRBV13 and the J gene is TRBJ1-2; 8 middle bases align to TRBD1. Sequences were obtained from PBMCs. This sequence originates from a woman between 35 and 50 years old in good health and CMV-seropositive. In nucleotides, the sequence is TGTGCCAGCAGCTCTGCAGGGGGCAATGGCTACACCTTC. This is translated as CASSSAGGNGYTF.